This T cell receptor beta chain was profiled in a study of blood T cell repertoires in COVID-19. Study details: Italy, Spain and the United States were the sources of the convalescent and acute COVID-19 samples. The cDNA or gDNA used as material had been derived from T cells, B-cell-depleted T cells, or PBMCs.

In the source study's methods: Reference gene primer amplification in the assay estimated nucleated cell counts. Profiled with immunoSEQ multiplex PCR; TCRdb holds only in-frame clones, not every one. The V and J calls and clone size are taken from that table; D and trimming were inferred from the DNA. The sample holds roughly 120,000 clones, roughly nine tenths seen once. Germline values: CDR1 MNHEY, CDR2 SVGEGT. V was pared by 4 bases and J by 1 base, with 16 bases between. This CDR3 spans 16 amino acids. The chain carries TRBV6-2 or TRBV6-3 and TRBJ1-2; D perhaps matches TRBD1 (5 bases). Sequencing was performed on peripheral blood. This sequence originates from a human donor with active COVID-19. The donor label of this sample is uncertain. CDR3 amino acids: CASSSKRQKSNYGYTF. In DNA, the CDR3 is TGTGCCAGCAGTTCCAAACGACAGAAGAGTAACTATGGCTACACCTTC.